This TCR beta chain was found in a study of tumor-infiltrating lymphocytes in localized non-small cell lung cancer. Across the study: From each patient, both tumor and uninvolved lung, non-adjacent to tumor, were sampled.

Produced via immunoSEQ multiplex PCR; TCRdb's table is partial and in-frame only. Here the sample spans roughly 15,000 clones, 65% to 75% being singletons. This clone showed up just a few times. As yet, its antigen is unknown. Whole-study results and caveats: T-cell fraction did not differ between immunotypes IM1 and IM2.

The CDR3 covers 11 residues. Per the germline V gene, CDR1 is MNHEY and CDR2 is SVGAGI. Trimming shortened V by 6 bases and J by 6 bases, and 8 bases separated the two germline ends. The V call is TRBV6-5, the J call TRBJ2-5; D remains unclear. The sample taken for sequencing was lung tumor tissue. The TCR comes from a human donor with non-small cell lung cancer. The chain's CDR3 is CASSQGQTQYF. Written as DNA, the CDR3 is TGTGCCAGCAGCCAAGGTCAGACCCAGTACTTC.